Listed here are 5 T cell receptor beta chains from one sample, sequenced in a study of blood T cell repertoires in COVID-19. Data came from immunoSEQ multiplex PCR; TCRdb stores just in-frame clones and leaves some out. Seen here are around 700,000 clones, 75% to 90% observed once, and the top ten hold 0.2% to 0.3%. Sequencing input: peripheral blood. The origin of the receptors is a woman younger than 35 with acute or convalescent COVID-19.

This clone was recorded a few times. In DNA form, the CDR3 reads TGCGCCAGCAGCCATCCAGGGTTGGGAAACTATGGCTACACCTTC. It specifies CASSHPGLGNYGYTF. The chain employs TRBV4-1 and TRBJ1-2; TRBD1 might be the D (5 bases). The CDR3 has 15 amino acids. CDR1 MGHRA and CDR2 YSYEKL come from the germline V gene. V was clipped by 3 bases and J by 2 bases, with 13 bases between them.

This clone has more than one count but fewer than ten. The chain carries TRBV12-3 or TRBV12-4 and TRBJ1-2; tentative D call: TRBD1 (5 bases). The CDR3 is 13 amino acids. Trimming removed 6 bases from V and 6 bases from J, with 14 bases in between. The CDR3 sequence is CASSPAGHHGYTF. The CDR3 nucleotides are TGTGCCAGCAGCCCCGCAGGGCACCATGGCTACACCTTC.

The CDR3 region is CASRNLLNTEAFF. The CDR3 DNA sequence: TGTGCCAGCCGAAACTTATTGAACACTGAAGCTTTCTTT. The V gene is TRBV9, the J gene TRBJ1-1; no reliable D call. Trimming removed 7 bases from V and 0 bases from J, with 10 bases in between. The CDR3 runs to 13 residues. Germline V CDR1 and CDR2: SGDLS, YYNGEE.

The chain recombines TRBV6-5 with TRBJ1-2; possible D gene TRBD1, 6 bases. Germline V gene sequence: CDR1 MNHEY, CDR2 SVGAGI. CDR3 length: 11 amino acids. Trimming took off 6 bases at V and 4 bases at J, with 6 bases between the two ends. The CDR3: CASRGGYGYTF. The CDR3, as DNA: TGTGCCAGCAGAGGGGGCTATGGCTACACCTTC.

This clone was seen more than once but under ten times. V usage is TRBV5-1 and J usage is TRBJ1-3; D may be TRBD1 (5 bases). Germline V lookup: CDR1 SGHRS, CDR2 YFSETQ. The CDR3 runs 16 residues. V lost 0 bases and J 7 bases, leaving 17 bases between the germline ends. CDR3 sequence (DNA): TGCGCCAGCAGCTTGGTTGGCGGGGGGAAACTCAACACCATATATTTT. Translating it yields CASSLVGGGKLNTIYF.